These 15 T cell receptor beta chains were sequenced from one sample in a study of cytomegalovirus exposure and HLA in healthy donors. PCR amplification relied on 60 Vbeta primers (plus 13 Jbeta primers). Data came from immunoSEQ multiplex PCR; TCRdb stores just in-frame clones and leaves some out. Of roughly 100,000 clones listed, roughly three quarters are singletons. The source material was PBMCs. The receptors come from a man between 35 and 55 years old in good health and CMV-seronegative.

This clone was detected only once. The chain links TRBV4-1 to TRBJ2-7; a weak D match, TRBD2 (6 bases). CDR1 is MGHRA and CDR2 is YSYEKL in the germline V gene. There are 15 residues in the CDR3. Trimming cost V 3 bases and J 9 bases, with 21 bases left between them. CDR3 in amino acids: CASSQRLANIFGQYF. The DNA for the CDR3 is TGCGCCAGCAGCCAGCGGCTAGCGAATATATTCGGGCAGTACTTC.

This clone was seen once. The V and J genes are TRBV18 and TRBJ2-1; 7 positions match TRBD2. Germline V CDR1 and CDR2: KGHSH, LQKENI. V gave up 0 bases and J gave up 8 bases; unmatched junction bases: 4. The CDR3 loop spans 14 amino acids. The CDR3 DNA sequence: TGTGCCAGCTCACCACCCCGGGGGGTGGATGAGCAGTTCTTC. Protein product: CASSPPRGVDEQFF.

J is TRBJ2-4 and V is TRBV4-3; D is perhaps TRBD2 (6 bases). The CDR3 is 19 residues long. Per germline, CDR1 LGHNA and CDR2 YSLEER. V was shortened by 0 bases and J by 2 bases, with 20 bases between the two germline ends. CDR3 nucleotides: TGCGCCAGCAGCCAAGATCCGGGCGGGGCCGACCGATCCAAAAACATTCAGTACTTC. Protein: CASSQDPGGADRSKNIQYF.

This clone occurred a few times. The chain carries TRBV28 and TRBJ1-1; D is undetermined. This CDR3 spans 14 amino acids. CDR1 MDHEN and CDR2 SYDVKM come from the germline V gene. V was cut by 6 bases and J by 5 bases, with 16 bases left in between. CDR3 sequence reads: CASSPFGVGTEAFF. The CDR3 DNA reads as TGTGCCAGCAGCCCCTTCGGGGTGGGGACTGAAGCTTTCTTT.

This clone was seen more than once but under ten times. J is TRBJ2-7 and V is TRBV4-1; 8 bases map to TRBD2. CDR1 and CDR2 from the germline V gene are MGHRA and YSYEKL. This CDR3 comprises 15 residues. V was pared by 1 base and J by 4 bases, with 6 bases of the junction left unmatched. In nucleotides, the CDR3 is TGCGCCAGCAGCCAAGGAGCGGGGGCGGTGTACGAGCAGTACTTC. Translating gives CASSQGAGAVYEQYF.

This clone has just one count. The chain combines TRBV4-1 with TRBJ1-4; D ambiguous. CDR3 size: 13 residues. Trimming cost V 4 bases and J 8 bases, with 11 bases left between them. Germline CDR1 and CDR2: MGHRA and YSYEKL. The CDR3 loop is CASSLTRLEKLFF. The DNA for the CDR3 is TGCGCCAGCAGCCTCACCCGGTTGGAAAAACTGTTTTTT.

V gene TRBV7-8 combines with J gene TRBJ1-1; D unclear. CDR1 is SGHVS, CDR2 FQNEAQ, per germline. The V gene lost 5 bases and the J gene lost 4 bases, with 8 bases spanning the gap. CDR3 length equals 12 residues. The CDR3 sequence is CASSPEGTEAFF. The CDR3 nucleotides are TGTGCCAGCAGCCCGGAGGGCACTGAAGCTTTCTTT.

V usage is TRBV28 and J usage is TRBJ2-7; 11 positions match TRBD2. From germline, CDR1 is MDHEN and CDR2 SYDVKM. The CDR3 runs 14 residues. Trimming cost V 10 bases and J 3 bases; bases outside gene matches: 8. CDR3 nucleotides: TGTGCCATCACCTCCGGGACTAGCGGCTACGAGCAGTACTTC. Protein product: CAITSGTSGYEQYF.

V is TRBV19 and J is TRBJ1-5, with 7 bases identical to TRBD1. The CDR3 has 17 amino acids. Germline loops: CDR1 LNHDA, CDR2 SQIVND (reference sequence). V was clipped by 3 bases and J by 4 bases; unmatched bases: 12. This chain's CDR3 is CASSMSQGYMGNQPQHF. The CDR3, as DNA: TGTGCCAGTAGTATGTCACAGGGGTATATGGGGAATCAGCCCCAGCATTTT.

The rearrangement uses TRBV30 and TRBJ2-7, with TRBD2 identical over 13 bases. CDR1 and CDR2 (germline): GTSNPN, SVGIG (reference sequence). V lost 3 bases and J lost 3; bases outside the gene matches: 8. The CDR3 covers 16 residues. The CDR3 sequence is CAWSAGLAGRYYEQYF. The CDR3 region has the DNA TGTGCCTGGAGCGCGGGACTAGCGGGGCGTTACTACGAGCAGTACTTC.

This clone occurred a few times. This chain joins TRBV4-3 and TRBJ1-2, with D tentatively TRBD1 (6 bases). The germline gives CDR1 LGHNA, CDR2 YSLEER. The germline V and J ends were trimmed by 1 base and 2 bases, with 14 bases remaining between them. The CDR3 sequence is 16 residues long. The CDR3 bases are TGCGCCAGCAGCCAAGGTGGGGCAGGGGCCAACTATGGCTACACCTTC. Residues: CASSQGGAGANYGYTF.

The chain links TRBV19 to TRBJ2-5, with TRBD1 as a possible D gene (5 bases). V was clipped by 4 bases and J by 8 bases, with 17 bases between them. Per germline, CDR1 LNHDA and CDR2 SQIVND (reference sequence). CDR3 length equals 14 residues. This CDR3 reads CASSNPGDSITQYF. The CDR3 region has the DNA TGTGCCAGTAGTAACCCCGGAGACAGTATAACCCAGTACTTC. Filled out from reference TRBV19 and TRBJ2-5, the complete variable domain reads DGGITQSPKYLFRKEGQNVTLSCEQNLNHDAMYWYRQDPGQGLRLIYYSQIVNDFQKGDIAEGYSVSREKKESFPLTVTSAQKNPTAFYLCASSNPGDSITQYFGPGTRLLVL.

This chain joins TRBV6-1 and TRBJ1-2, with TRBD1 identical over 9 bases. The CDR3 runs to 15 residues. Trimming at V came to 5 bases and at J to 7 bases, leaving 11 bases not matched to a gene. Germline CDR1 MNHNS, CDR2 SASEGT. CDR3 nucleotide sequence: TGTGCCAGCAGTTCTACCGGGACAGGGAAAGGTGGCTACACCTTC. Protein sequence: CASSSTGTGKGGYTF.

This clone has a handful of counts. The chain joins TRBV5-1 to TRBJ1-1, with 9 bases lining up with TRBD1. There are 16 residues in the CDR3. Germline CDR1 and CDR2: SGHRS and YFSETQ. Trimming cost V 4 bases and J 3 bases; bases outside gene matches: 10. CDR3 bases: TGCGCCAGCAGCCCAGGGACAGGGTATGGTGACACTGAAGCTTTCTTT. Protein: CASSPGTGYGDTEAFF.

This rearrangement joins TRBV7-9 to TRBJ1-6; D is unresolved. Germline V gives CDR1 SEHNR, CDR2 FQNEAQ (reference sequence). Trimming stripped 1 base from V and 6 bases from J, with 16 bases between. The CDR3 has 17 amino acids. CDR3 amino acids: CASSLDGVPQSNSPLHF. The CDR3 coding sequence is TGTGCCAGCAGCTTAGACGGGGTTCCCCAATCTAATTCACCCCTCCACTTT.